The clone carrying this T cell receptor beta chain has just a few counts. Antigen unknown. This sample stems from a study of early T cells in non-severe SARS-CoV-2 infection. Whole-study context: It was bulk RNA from unsorted whole blood that was sequenced, and the chains were unpaired. Study-wide results and limits: VDJdb-based annotation leaned toward anti-spike CD8 responses and missed private and CD4 specificities.

Individual cDNA molecules were tagged with unique molecular identifiers. TCRdb fed the 5' RACE reads into MiXCR, producing one record per CDR3 protein. The data show approximately 57,000 distinct CDR3 sequences, with around 13% seen just once and 1.2% to 1.5% held by the top ten. Input material: whole blood. The sequence derives from an adult who was a healthcare worker with PCR-confirmed SARS-CoV-2 infection or an uninfected control (not recorded which).

This CDR3 reads CSVEGVQGYGYTF. CDR3 nucleotides: TGCAGCGTTGAAGGCGTTCAGGGTTATGGCTACACCTTC. This chain uses TRBV29-1 with TRBJ1-2; D might be TRBD1 (5 bases). Trimming cost V 1 base and J 5 bases, with 11 bases left between them. Germline assignment: CDR1 SQVTM and CDR2 ANQGSEA. The CDR3 extends over 13 amino acids.